These T cell receptor beta chains were read from a single sample in a study of blood T cell repertoires in COVID-19. Method: immunoSEQ multiplex PCR; TCRdb's copy keeps in-frame clones and lacks some. The table includes about 38,000 clones, around 74% detected once. The specimen was peripheral blood. Receptors were obtained from a man between 65 and 85 years old with COVID-19, enrolled during active disease. Both conserved end residues are part of each CDR3. The order of the fields is J gene, clone size, D gene, V gene, CDR3 protein, CDR3 DNA. The D gene is left open where the match is weak. Clone size is shown for a subset of rows, as once, few, many or a class of expanded clone.

TRBJ1-2	NA	NA	TRBV28	CASSPNYGYTF	TGTGCCAGCAGTCCGAACTATGGCTACACCTTC
TRBJ1-2	many	NA	TRBV7-9	CASSFDIGGYTF	TGTGCCAGCAGCTTTGACATCGGAGGCTACACCTTC
TRBJ2-7	NA	NA	TRBV19	CASIWASYSYEQYF	TGTGCCAGTATCTGGGCGAGCTACTCCTACGAGCAGTACTTC
TRBJ1-5	NA	NA	TRBV7-2	CASSFSDRQPQHF	TGTGCCAGCAGCTTTTCGGACAGACAGCCCCAGCATTTT
TRBJ1-1	NA	NA	TRBV6-2/TRBV6-3	CASSDSIRTEAFF	TGTGCCAGCAGCGACAGCATTCGGACTGAAGCTTTCTTT
TRBJ1-1	once	TRBD1	TRBV5-1	CASSYNTGQPMNTEAFF	TGCGCCAGCAGCTACAACACGGGACAGCCGATGAACACTGAAGCTTTCTTT
TRBJ2-1	NA	TRBD2	TRBV5-8	CASSLVLAGPLYNEQFF	TGTGCCAGCAGCTTGGTCCTAGCGGGACCCCTATACAATGAGCAGTTCTTC
TRBJ1-2	few	NA	TRBV5-1	CASSPEAAYGYTF	TGCGCCAGCAGCCCCGAGGCGGCGTATGGCTACACCTTC
TRBJ2-2	NA	NA	TRBV2	CASSEAQTNTGELFF	TGTGCCAGCAGTGAGGCTCAGACGAACACCGGGGAGCTGTTTTTT
TRBJ2-1	NA	TRBD1	TRBV19	CASSLDRGIYNEQFF	TGTGCCAGTAGCCTGGACAGGGGAATCTACAATGAGCAGTTCTTC
TRBJ1-3	medium-sized	NA	TRBV5-4	CASSLGAHGSGNTIYF	TGTGCCAGCAGCTTGGGGGCCCACGGCTCTGGAAACACCATATATTTT
TRBJ1-3	NA	NA	TRBV7-9	CASSLGGGPGNTIYF	TGTGCCAGCAGCTTAGGTGGGGGCCCAGGAAACACCATATATTTT
TRBJ2-1	few	TRBD2	TRBV27	CAELAGPSYNEQFF	TGTGCCGAGTTAGCGGGACCCTCCTACAATGAGCAGTTCTTC
TRBJ1-5	NA	NA	TRBV7-8	CASTNRPMGPQHF	TGTGCCAGCACGAACAGGCCCATGGGGCCCCAGCATTTT
TRBJ2-3	NA	TRBD2	TRBV5-1	CASSTRLAGGADTQYF	TGCGCCAGCAGCACGAGACTAGCGGGAGGGGCAGATACGCAGTATTTT
TRBJ1-1	NA	NA	TRBV7-2	CASSLGIGIVGRLNTEAFF	TGTGCCAGCAGCTTAGGAATAGGTATTGTGGGCAGACTGAACACTGAAGCTTTCTTT
TRBJ2-2	NA	NA	TRBV6-5	CASSYSNRANTGELFF	TGTGCCAGCAGTTACTCGAATCGGGCGAACACCGGGGAGCTGTTTTTT
TRBJ2-7	NA	NA	TRBV6-5	CASVGGPFYEQYF	TGTGCCAGCGTCGGGGGGCCATTTTACGAGCAGTACTTC
TRBJ2-3	NA	TRBD1	TRBV11-2	CASSLGQGWDTQYF	TGTGCCAGCAGCTTAGGACAGGGCTGGGATACGCAGTATTTT
TRBJ1-6	NA	TRBD1	TRBV14	CASSQGRQGGRNSPLHF	TGTGCCAGCAGCCAAGGGCGGCAGGGGGGTCGGAATTCACCCCTCCACTTT
TRBJ2-1	NA	TRBD2	TRBV3-1/TRBV3-2	CASSQAGLAGGPRNEQFF	TGTGCCAGCAGCCAAGCGGGACTAGCGGGAGGGCCAAGGAATGAGCAGTTCTTC
TRBJ2-3	NA	NA	TRBV30	CAWGLRADTQYF	TGTGCCTGGGGCCTGCGGGCAGATACGCAGTATTTT
TRBJ2-2	NA	NA	TRBV5-4	CASSPRNTGELFF	TGTGCCAGCAGCCCGCGGAACACCGGGGAGCTGTTTTTT
TRBJ2-3	NA	TRBD1	TRBV9	CASSVAQGTGGEDTQYF	TGTGCCAGCAGCGTAGCTCAGGGGACAGGGGGCGAAGATACGCAGTATTTT
TRBJ2-1	few	NA	TRBV6-2/TRBV6-3	CASSYPAGEQFF	TGTGCCAGCAGTTACCCTGCGGGTGAGCAGTTCTTC
TRBJ2-6	NA	NA	TRBV21-1	CASSKVCRDRAQRANVLTF	TGTGCCAGCAGCAAAGTATGTAGGGACAGGGCACAAAGGGCCAACGTCCTGACTTTC
TRBJ2-2	once	NA	TRBV2	CASSERGPGELFF	TGTGCCAGCAGTGAAAGGGGTCCCGGGGAGCTGTTTTTT
TRBJ2-1	NA	TRBD2	TRBV10-2	CASSDRGLAGAEGEQFF	TGCGCCAGCAGTGACCGGGGACTAGCGGGGGCCGAGGGTGAGCAGTTCTTC
TRBJ1-2	once	TRBD1	TRBV7-2	CASSLTGEGYGYTF	TGTGCCAGCAGCTTAACAGGGGAAGGCTATGGCTACACCTTC
TRBJ2-1	NA	TRBD1	TRBV11-3	CASSSLQGLEQFF	TGTGCCAGCAGTTCACTACAGGGGCTCGAGCAGTTCTTC
TRBJ1-6	NA	TRBD1	TRBV2	CASSEVLGDSSPLHF	TGTGCCAGCAGTGAAGTTCTAGGGGACAGTTCACCCCTCCACTTT
TRBJ1-1	few	NA	TRBV2	CASNARMNTEAFF	TGTGCCAGCAATGCGCGGATGAACACTGAAGCTTTCTTT
TRBJ2-1	few	NA	TRBV3-1/TRBV3-2	CASSQAGSGTNEQFF	TGTGCCAGCAGCCAAGCGGGTTCCGGTACGAATGAGCAGTTCTTC
TRBJ2-2	few	TRBD2	TRBV10-3	CAISVFTAGVNTGELFF	TGTGCCATCAGTGTATTTACAGCGGGGGTAAACACCGGGGAGCTGTTTTTT
TRBJ1-5	NA	NA	TRBV27	CASSFHSNQPQHF	TGTGCCAGCAGTTTCCATAGCAATCAGCCCCAGCATTTT
TRBJ2-1	few	TRBD1	TRBV5-6	CASSLPGQGAHEQFF	TGTGCCAGCAGCTTACCGGGACAGGGGGCCCATGAGCAGTTCTTC